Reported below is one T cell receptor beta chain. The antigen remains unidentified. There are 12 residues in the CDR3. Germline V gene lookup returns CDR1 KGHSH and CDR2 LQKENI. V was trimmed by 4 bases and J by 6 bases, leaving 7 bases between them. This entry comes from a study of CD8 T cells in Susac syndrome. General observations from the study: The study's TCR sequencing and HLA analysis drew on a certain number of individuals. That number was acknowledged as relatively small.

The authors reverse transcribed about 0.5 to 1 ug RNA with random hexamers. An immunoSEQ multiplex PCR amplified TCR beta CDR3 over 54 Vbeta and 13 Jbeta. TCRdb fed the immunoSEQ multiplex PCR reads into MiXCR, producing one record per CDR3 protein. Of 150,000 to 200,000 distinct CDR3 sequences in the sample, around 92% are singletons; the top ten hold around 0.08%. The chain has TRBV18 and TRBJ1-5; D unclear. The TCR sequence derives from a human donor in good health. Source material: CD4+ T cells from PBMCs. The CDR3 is CASSLTAQPQHF. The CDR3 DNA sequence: TGTGCCAGCTCACTAACGGCTCAGCCCCAGCATTTT.